This T cell receptor beta chain derives from a study of cytomegalovirus exposure and HLA in healthy donors. All the people who gave samples were healthy bone marrow donors. The CDR3 spans 13 residues. Germline values: CDR1 GTSNPN, CDR2 SVGIG (reference sequence). Trimming removed 3 bases from V and 6 bases from J, with 11 bases in between. General observations from the study: More clonal expansion characterized HLA-associated TCR beta chains than equally common others in a later analysis.

About this clone: The antigen remains undetermined.

The primer mix had 60 Vbeta and 13 Jbeta primers. Repertoires were generated with immunoSEQ multiplex PCR, while TCRdb's copy carries only in-frame clones and drops some. There are approximately 95,000 clones in the sample; around 86% occur only once, and around 4.2% lies in the top ten. The rearrangement joins TRBV30 to TRBJ1-4; TRBD1 is a possible D gene (6 bases). Specimen: PBMCs. This sequence was found in a woman in her 70s in good health and CMV-seropositive. DNA of the CDR3: TGTGCCTGGAGGCAGGGGTTTTATGAAAAACTGTTTTTT. It specifies CAWRQGFYEKLFF.